The 14 T cell receptor beta chains in this list originate from one sample, sequenced in a study of T cells after yellow fever vaccination (dated by TCRdb to the late 2010s). Interpreted using the paper, the treatment or condition label stands for: live attenuated yellow fever vaccine strain. To prepare the library, 5' RACE was applied. The listed sequencing device is Illumina HiSeq 2500. Starting from the raw public reads, TCRdb applied fastp trimming at Q25, assembled clones with MiXCR and retained in-frame beta chains. Each CDR3 protein appears once, grouped with its most common genes and DNA. In this sample the table shows under 550,000 distinct CDR3 sequences, 20% to 25% of which occur a single time. The ten largest clones take up roughly a sixth of the sample. This specimen consisted of PBMCs, obtained roughly 20 days after the first yellow fever vaccination. The receptors originated from a man between 18 and 35 years old who received the YFV17D yellow fever vaccine.

In its sample, this clonotype was seen many times. This rearrangement joins TRBV20-1 to TRBJ1-5, with unresolved D. Germline values: CDR1 DFQATT, CDR2 SNEGSKA (reference sequence). V shed 2 bases and J shed 4 bases, with 9 bases lying between them. The CDR3 spans 13 residues. This CDR3 is CSARMAPNQPQHF. For the CDR3, the DNA is TGCAGTGCTAGAATGGCACCAAATCAGCCCCAGCATTTT.

The chain recombines TRBV6-1 with TRBJ2-3, with TRBD2 matching over 10 bases. With 6 bases clipped from V and 0 bases from J, the junction kept 12 bases outside the gene matches. Germline CDR1 is MNHNS and CDR2 is SASEGT. The CDR3 covers 18 residues. This CDR3 reads CASSLDITSGTSTDTQYF. CDR3 DNA: TGTGCCAGCAGCCTAGACATTACTAGCGGGACGAGCACAGATACGCAGTATTTT.

The chain joins TRBV4-1 to TRBJ2-1; TRBD2 aligns across 7 bases. CDR3 length: 15 amino acids. CDR1 is MGHRA and CDR2 is YSYEKL in the germline V gene. Trimming cost V 3 bases and J 4 bases; bases outside gene matches: 6. CDR3 protein: CASSQVSGGYNEQFF. CDR3 sequence (DNA): TGCGCCAGCAGCCAGGTGTCGGGGGGTTACAATGAGCAGTTCTTC.

This clonotype came up a few times. The rearrangement uses TRBV7-9 and TRBJ2-3, with no clear D. The CDR3 runs 15 residues. Trimming took off 5 bases at V and 0 bases at J, with 12 bases between the two ends. From germline, CDR1 is SEHNR and CDR2 FQNEAQ (reference sequence). The CDR3 is CASSPSFASTDTQYF. The CDR3 nucleotides are TGTGCCAGCAGCCCGTCGTTTGCAAGCACAGATACGCAGTATTTT.

V gene TRBV10-2 combines with J gene TRBJ2-1; D uncertain. Germline CDR1 is WSHSY and CDR2 is SAAADI. V was cut by 0 bases and J by 10 bases, with 4 bases left in between. The CDR3 length is 11 residues. CDR3 in DNA: TGCGCCAGCAGTGAGTCGGGAGAGCAGTTCTTC. Translation gives CASSESGEQFF.

This clonotype came up once. V usage is TRBV19 and J usage is TRBJ2-1; 8 bases agree with TRBD1. Trimming at V came to 2 bases and at J to 9 bases, leaving 3 bases not matched to a gene. The CDR3 has 13 amino acids. Germline CDR1 LNHDA, CDR2 SQIVND (reference sequence). CDR3 nucleotides: TGTGCCAGTAGTATAAGGACAGGGCTTGAGCAGTTCTTC. This codes for CASSIRTGLEQFF.

V usage is TRBV20-1 and J usage is TRBJ2-3; TRBD1 aligns across 9 bases. The CDR3 consists of 13 residues. The junction had 5 bases not matched to a gene; V was cut back by 4 bases and J by 6 bases. Per the germline V gene, CDR1 is DFQATT and CDR2 is SNEGSKA (reference sequence). CDR3 bases: TGCAGTGCTAACCCGGACAGGGGTGATACGCAGTATTTT. This gives the protein CSANPDRGDTQYF.

This clonotype was detected a few times. The chain is built from TRBV4-3 and TRBJ1-5, with 9 nucleotides matching TRBD1. CDR3 length equals 16 residues. Trimming cost V 0 bases and J 7 bases; bases outside gene matches: 7. Germline V gene lookup returns CDR1 LGHNA and CDR2 YSLEER. The CDR3 coding sequence is TGCGCCAGCAGCCAAGATCTGGGACAGGGCGGCCAGCCCCAGCATTTT. Translation: CASSQDLGQGGQPQHF.

This clonotype has just a few counts. This chain joins TRBV5-6 and TRBJ2-4; 7 bases fit TRBD2. CDR3 length equals 15 residues. Unmatched junction bases numbered 11, after V lost 4 bases and J lost 7 bases. CDR1 is SGHDT and CDR2 is YYEEEE in the germline V gene. The CDR3 DNA follows: TGTGCCAGCAGCCTTCCAGGCGGGAGTGGGAACATTCAGTACTTC. This sequence encodes CASSLPGGSGNIQYF. Filled out from reference TRBV5-6 and TRBJ2-4, the complete variable domain reads DAGVTQSPTHLIKTRGQQVTLRCSPKSGHDTVSWYQQALGQGPQFIFQYYEEEERQRGNFPDRFSGHQFPNYSSELNVNALLLGDSALYLCASSLPGGSGNIQYFGAGTRLSVL.

The CDR3 is CASIVGGVTDTQYF. CDR3 coding DNA: TGTGCCAGCATTGTGGGCGGGGTCACAGATACGCAGTATTTT. The rearrangement joins TRBV2 to TRBJ2-3; D is perhaps TRBD2 (6 bases). Germline assignment: CDR1 SNHLY and CDR2 FYNNEI. The CDR3 contains 14 residues. The V and J ends lost 7 bases and 2 bases respectively, with 13 bases between them.

This clonotype was detected a few times. This chain connects TRBV7-6 to TRBJ2-2; 9 positions match TRBD2. CDR1 and CDR2 (germline): SGHVS, FNYEAQ. V gave up 3 bases and J gave up 10 bases; unmatched junction bases: 6. This CDR3 has 14 amino acids. This chain's CDR3 is CASSFSGGPAELFF. The CDR3 bases are TGTGCCAGCAGCTTTAGCGGGGGACCGGCGGAGCTGTTTTTT.

This clonotype was observed at least ten times. The rearrangement uses TRBV29-1 and TRBJ2-7; 9 bases match TRBD1. The CDR3 runs to 13 residues. Per germline, CDR1 SQVTM and CDR2 ANQGSEA. V shed 4 bases, J shed 4 bases, and the junction held 5 bases outside the gene matches. CDR3 nucleotides: TGCAGCGTTGTGGACAGGGGATTGTACGAGCAGTACTTC. It specifies CSVVDRGLYEQYF.

This clonotype was found many times. The chain carries TRBV12-3 or TRBV12-4 and TRBJ1-5, with D possibly TRBD1 on 5 matching bases. The V end was cut by 4 bases, the J end by 0 bases, with 7 bases between. The CDR3 loop spans 14 amino acids. For the CDR3, the DNA is TGTGCCAGCAGTTACGGGGGTAGCAATCAGCCCCAGCATTTT. This encodes CASSYGGSNQPQHF.

This clonotype was detected a few times. V is TRBV11-2 and J is TRBJ2-3, with no clear D. Trimming pared 2 bases from V and 14 bases from J, leaving 14 bases between. CDR1 is SGHAT and CDR2 is FQNNGV in the germline V gene. The CDR3 extends over 12 amino acids. CDR3 nucleotides: TGTGCCAGCAGCTTAACCAGCCCAGTATCGTATTTT. This sequence encodes CASSLTSPVSYF.